The sequence of this T cell receptor beta chain was determined in a study of neurological immune-mediated disorders. TCRdb analysed the 5' RACE reads with MiXCR anew, one entry per CDR3 protein. Of some 66,000 distinct CDR3 sequences in the sample, 4.1% were seen once. This clonotype has at least ten counts. With 3 bases clipped from V and 5 bases from J, the junction kept 6 bases outside the gene matches. The CDR3 has 15 amino acids. The V gene's germline CDR1 is SGHTA and CDR2 FQGNSA. The sample was PBMCs. The V and J genes are TRBV7-2 and TRBJ2-5; TRBD2 matches at 10 bases. The TCR sequence derives from a man aged 50 to 60 with multiple sclerosis. CDR3 in amino acids: CASSFTSGVGETQYF. The CDR3, as DNA: TGTGCCAGCAGCTTTACTAGCGGGGTGGGTGAGACCCAGTACTTC.